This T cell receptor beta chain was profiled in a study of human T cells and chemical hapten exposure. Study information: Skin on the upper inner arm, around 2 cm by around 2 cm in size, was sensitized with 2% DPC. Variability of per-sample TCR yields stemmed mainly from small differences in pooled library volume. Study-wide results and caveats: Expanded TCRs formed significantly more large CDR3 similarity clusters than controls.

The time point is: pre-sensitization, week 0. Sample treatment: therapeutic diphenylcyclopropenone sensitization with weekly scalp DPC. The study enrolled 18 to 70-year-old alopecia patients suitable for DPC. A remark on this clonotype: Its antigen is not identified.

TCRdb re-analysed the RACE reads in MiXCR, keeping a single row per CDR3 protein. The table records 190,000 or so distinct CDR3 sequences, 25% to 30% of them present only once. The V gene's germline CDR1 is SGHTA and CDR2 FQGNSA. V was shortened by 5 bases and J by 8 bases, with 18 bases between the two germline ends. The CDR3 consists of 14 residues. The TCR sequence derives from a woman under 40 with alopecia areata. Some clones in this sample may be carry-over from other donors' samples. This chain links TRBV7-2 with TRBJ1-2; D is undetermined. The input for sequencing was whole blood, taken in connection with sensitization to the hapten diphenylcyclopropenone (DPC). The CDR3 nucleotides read TGTGCCAGCAGCCCGCTCTGGACTGCTGAGGGCTACACCTTC. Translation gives CASSPLWTAEGYTF.